This entry concerns a single T cell receptor (beta chain). Its antigen remains unidentified. This record comes from a study of regulatory T cells in long-lasting Graves disease. Study outcomes and limitations: Accuracy was perhaps lowered by the small sample size. Clonotypes that were public and shared totalled approximately 3,000 in persistent patients versus 966 in new patients.

Building the TCR beta libraries relied on iRepertoire HTBI primers, and CDR3 regions underwent Arm-PCR. TCRdb recomputed calls from the multiplex PCR reads with MiXCR, one row per CDR3 protein. The sample yields under 500,000 distinct CDR3 sequences, roughly 20% seen once. Time point: persistent/refractory GD, antithyroid drugs over 5 years with positive TRAb. RNA extracted from PBMCs served as the sequencing template. Graves' disease was diagnosed by American Thyroid Association guidelines. The sequenced sample was peripheral blood mononuclear cells (PBMCs), obtained when the disease was refractory, from a patient treated with antithyroid drugs. The clonotype comes from a female donor with Graves disease.

The CDR3: CASLQGGRNQPQHF. The CDR3 DNA follows: TGTGCCAGCTTACAGGGTGGGCGCAATCAGCCCCAGCATTTT. The gene calls are TRBV6-1 and TRBJ1-5, with D possibly TRBD1 on 6 matching bases. Trimming removed 8 bases at V and 2 bases at J, with 13 bases between. CDR1 and CDR2 from the germline V gene are MNHNS and SASEGT. The CDR3 runs to 14 residues.